This is a list of T cell receptor beta chains from one sample in a study of cytomegalovirus exposure and HLA in healthy donors. TCRdb keeps only in-frame clones here, not all; method: immunoSEQ multiplex PCR. The sample comprises around 110,000 clones, about 80% of which are singletons, and around 4.3% rests with the top ten. The specimen sequenced was PBMCs. These TCRs come from a man aged 25 to 40 in good health and CMV-seropositive. Both conserved end residues are part of each CDR3. Fields, in order: CDR3 protein, CDR3 DNA, D gene, J gene, clone size, V gene. D genes are given only for firm matches. Size is stated for part of the rows, as once, few or many counts, or as a class when the clone is expanded.

CDR3aa: CASSNPQGAVETQYF; CDR3nt: TGCGCCAGCAGCAACCCACAGGGGGCTGTGGAGACCCAGTACTTC; d_gene: TRBD1; j_gene: TRBJ2-5; abundance: .; v_gene: TRBV5-1
CDR3aa: CASSVSQAYEQYF; CDR3nt: TGTGCCAGCAGTGTTTCACAGGCCTACGAGCAGTACTTC; d_gene: .; j_gene: TRBJ2-7; abundance: .; v_gene: TRBV6-1
CDR3aa: CAWTGTTDTQYF; CDR3nt: TGTGCCTGGACAGGGACAACTGATACGCAGTATTTT; d_gene: .; j_gene: TRBJ2-3; abundance: .; v_gene: TRBV30
CDR3aa: CASSGAGTGGSGYTF; CDR3nt: TGTGCCAGCAGCGGAGCAGGGACAGGGGGATCTGGCTACACCTTC; d_gene: TRBD1; j_gene: TRBJ1-2; abundance: .; v_gene: TRBV7-2
CDR3aa: CASSDAGGSYNEQFF; CDR3nt: TGTGCCAGCAGTGACGCGGGAGGCTCCTACAATGAGCAGTTCTTC; d_gene: TRBD2; j_gene: TRBJ2-1; abundance: .; v_gene: TRBV6-4
CDR3aa: CASSRQGGQPQHF; CDR3nt: TGTGCCAGCTCTAGACAGGGTGGACAGCCCCAGCATTTT; d_gene: TRBD1; j_gene: TRBJ1-5; abundance: .; v_gene: TRBV9
CDR3aa: CAWSVTSGNEQFF; CDR3nt: TGTGCCTGGAGTGTGACTAGCGGCAATGAGCAGTTCTTC; d_gene: TRBD2; j_gene: TRBJ2-1; abundance: .; v_gene: TRBV30
CDR3aa: CSAADRGYGYTF; CDR3nt: TGCAGCGCCGCCGACAGGGGGTATGGCTACACCTTC; d_gene: TRBD1; j_gene: TRBJ1-2; abundance: .; v_gene: TRBV29-1
CDR3aa: CASSPYDTRSPLHF; CDR3nt: TGTGCCAGCTCACCTTACGACACCCGATCACCCCTCCACTTT; d_gene: .; j_gene: TRBJ1-6; abundance: .; v_gene: TRBV18
CDR3aa: CASSPSGRGTGELFF; CDR3nt: TGTGCCAGCAGCCCTAGCGGGAGGGGCACCGGGGAGCTGTTTTTT; d_gene: TRBD2; j_gene: TRBJ2-2; abundance: once; v_gene: TRBV7-9
CDR3aa: CASSSGGNYGYTF; CDR3nt: TGCGCCAGCAGCTCGGGAGGAAACTATGGCTACACCTTC; d_gene: .; j_gene: TRBJ1-2; abundance: once; v_gene: TRBV5-1
CDR3aa: CASSSTAGSYNSPLHF; CDR3nt: TGTGCCAGCAGCTCAACAGCGGGCTCCTATAATTCACCCCTCCACTTT; d_gene: .; j_gene: TRBJ1-6; abundance: .; v_gene: TRBV13
CDR3aa: CASSGTSGDYGYTF; CDR3nt: TGTGCCAGCTCAGGCACGTCCGGGGACTATGGCTACACCTTC; d_gene: .; j_gene: TRBJ1-2; abundance: .; v_gene: TRBV18
CDR3aa: CASSQDRDGGWPQHF; CDR3nt: TGCGCCAGCAGCCAGGACAGGGACGGGGGGTGGCCCCAGCATTTT; d_gene: TRBD1; j_gene: TRBJ1-5; abundance: .; v_gene: TRBV4-1
CDR3aa: CASRPSTGGNQPQHF; CDR3nt: TGTGCCAGCAGGCCATCGACAGGGGGAAATCAGCCCCAGCATTTT; d_gene: TRBD1; j_gene: TRBJ1-5; abundance: once; v_gene: TRBV27
CDR3aa: CAWSVLGGAELFF; CDR3nt: TGTGCCTGGAGTGTACTAGGGGGGGCGGAGCTGTTTTTT; d_gene: .; j_gene: TRBJ2-2; abundance: .; v_gene: TRBV30
CDR3aa: CASSGSGGSTDTQYF; CDR3nt: TGTGCCAGCAGTGGAAGCGGAGGGAGCACAGATACGCAGTATTTT; d_gene: .; j_gene: TRBJ2-3; abundance: .; v_gene: TRBV2
CDR3aa: CASSRTGSGEPQHF; CDR3nt: TGTGCCAGCAGTCGGACAGGCAGCGGAGAGCCCCAGCATTTT; d_gene: TRBD1; j_gene: TRBJ1-5; abundance: .; v_gene: TRBV6-1
CDR3aa: CASSQATIAGGTDTQYF; CDR3nt: TGTGCCAGCAGCCAAGCGACAATAGCGGGGGGCACAGATACGCAGTATTTT; d_gene: TRBD2; j_gene: TRBJ2-3; abundance: .; v_gene: TRBV4-2
CDR3aa: CASSQRLADNNEQFF; CDR3nt: TGTGCCAGCAGTCAGAGACTAGCGGACAACAATGAGCAGTTCTTC; d_gene: TRBD2; j_gene: TRBJ2-1; abundance: once; v_gene: TRBV6-6
CDR3aa: CASSPGHAYGETQYF; CDR3nt: TGTGCCAGTAGTCCGGGACATGCCTATGGGGAGACCCAGTACTTC; d_gene: .; j_gene: TRBJ2-5; abundance: .; v_gene: TRBV19
CDR3aa: CASSLQGLRETQYF; CDR3nt: TGTGCCAGCAGCTTACAGGGGTTGAGGGAGACCCAGTACTTC; d_gene: TRBD1; j_gene: TRBJ2-5; abundance: .; v_gene: TRBV5-6
CDR3aa: CASSANRGVETQYF; CDR3nt: TGTGCCAGCAGCGCAAACAGGGGGGTGGAGACCCAGTACTTC; d_gene: TRBD1; j_gene: TRBJ2-5; abundance: .; v_gene: TRBV9
CDR3aa: CASSDGQYTEAFF; CDR3nt: TGTGCCAGCAGTGACGGACAGTACACTGAAGCTTTCTTT; d_gene: .; j_gene: TRBJ1-1; abundance: .; v_gene: TRBV6-4
CDR3aa: CASGPGGDGNEQFF; CDR3nt: TGTGCCAGCGGCCCTGGGGGGGACGGTAATGAGCAGTTCTTC; d_gene: TRBD2; j_gene: TRBJ2-1; abundance: .; v_gene: TRBV7-3
CDR3aa: CASSLTYRAAEQYF; CDR3nt: TGTGCCAGCAGCTTAACCTACAGGGCCGCCGAGCAGTACTTC; d_gene: .; j_gene: TRBJ2-7; abundance: .; v_gene: TRBV11-2
CDR3aa: CASSSTGGRDTEAFF; CDR3nt: TGTGCCAGTAGTAGTACAGGAGGGCGAGACACTGAAGCTTTCTTT; d_gene: .; j_gene: TRBJ1-1; abundance: .; v_gene: TRBV19
CDR3aa: CATGREWGDTQYF; CDR3nt: TGTGCCACTGGGCGGGAGTGGGGAGATACGCAGTATTTT; d_gene: TRBD2; j_gene: TRBJ2-3; abundance: .; v_gene: TRBV28
CDR3aa: CASSQMGKNSQYF; CDR3nt: TGCGCCAGCAGTCAAATGGGCAAAAACAGTCAGTACTTC; d_gene: .; j_gene: TRBJ2-4; abundance: .; v_gene: TRBV10-1
CDR3aa: CASSQRGGTDQPQHF; CDR3nt: TGTGCCAGCAGCCAGAGGGGGGGGACCGATCAGCCCCAGCATTTT; d_gene: .; j_gene: TRBJ1-5; abundance: .; v_gene: TRBV9
CDR3aa: CAISVSGNEQYF; CDR3nt: TGTGCCATCAGTGTCTCGGGGAACGAGCAGTACTTC; d_gene: .; j_gene: TRBJ2-7; abundance: .; v_gene: TRBV10-3
CDR3aa: CASSILGQLAEQYF; CDR3nt: TGTGCCAGCAGTATCCTCGGACAGTTGGCCGAGCAGTACTTC; d_gene: .; j_gene: TRBJ2-7; abundance: .; v_gene: TRBV11-3
CDR3aa: CASSYIQGGGNYGYTF; CDR3nt: TGTGCCAGCAGTTACATCCAGGGAGGGGGAAACTATGGCTACACCTTC; d_gene: .; j_gene: TRBJ1-2; abundance: .; v_gene: TRBV6-5
CDR3aa: CASSPGTNTGELFF; CDR3nt: TGTGCCAGCAGCCCCGGGACAAACACCGGGGAGCTGTTTTTT; d_gene: .; j_gene: TRBJ2-2; abundance: .; v_gene: TRBV14
CDR3aa: CASSLEFRNEQYF; CDR3nt: TGTGCCAGCAGCTTAGAATTCAGGAACGAGCAGTACTTC; d_gene: .; j_gene: TRBJ2-7; abundance: .; v_gene: TRBV13
CDR3aa: CASSHREHNEKLFF; CDR3nt: TGTGCCAGCAGCCACCGGGAGCATAATGAAAAACTGTTTTTT; d_gene: .; j_gene: TRBJ1-4; abundance: .; v_gene: TRBV5-6
CDR3aa: CASSLNRGLGYGYTF; CDR3nt: TGTGCCAGCAGTTTAAACAGGGGGCTTGGCTATGGCTACACCTTC; d_gene: TRBD1; j_gene: TRBJ1-2; abundance: .; v_gene: TRBV27
CDR3aa: CASSQVDGAYNQPQHF; CDR3nt: TGTGCCAGCAGCCAAGTGGATGGGGCCTACAATCAGCCCCAGCATTTT; d_gene: .; j_gene: TRBJ1-5; abundance: .; v_gene: TRBV4-2
CDR3aa: CASSRRTGPYNSPLHF; CDR3nt: TGTGCCAGCAGCCGCCGTACAGGGCCATATAATTCACCCCTCCACTTT; d_gene: .; j_gene: TRBJ1-6; abundance: .; v_gene: TRBV7-2
CDR3aa: CASSFDRSGEQYF; CDR3nt: TGTGCCAGCAGCTTCGACAGGTCTGGGGAGCAGTACTTC; d_gene: .; j_gene: TRBJ2-7; abundance: .; v_gene: TRBV7-2
CDR3aa: CASSQFASGDPTDTQYF; CDR3nt: TGCGCCAGCAGCCAATTCGCTAGCGGGGACCCCACAGATACGCAGTATTTT; d_gene: TRBD2; j_gene: TRBJ2-3; abundance: .; v_gene: TRBV4-3
CDR3aa: CASREQTAGNTIYF; CDR3nt: TGTGCCAGCCGCGAACAGACAGCTGGAAACACCATATATTTT; d_gene: .; j_gene: TRBJ1-3; abundance: .; v_gene: TRBV11-2
CDR3aa: CASSFLAGGVPYEQYF; CDR3nt: TGTGCCAGCAGTTTTCTAGCGGGGGGAGTCCCCTACGAGCAGTACTTC; d_gene: TRBD2; j_gene: TRBJ2-7; abundance: .; v_gene: TRBV27
CDR3aa: CASSGLSNQPQHF; CDR3nt: TGTGCCAGCAGTGGACTGAGTAATCAGCCCCAGCATTTT; d_gene: .; j_gene: TRBJ1-5; abundance: .; v_gene: TRBV27
CDR3aa: CASSFRTGGDYEQYF; CDR3nt: TGTGCCAGCAGCTTTAGAACAGGGGGTGACTACGAGCAGTACTTC; d_gene: TRBD1; j_gene: TRBJ2-7; abundance: few; v_gene: TRBV13
CDR3aa: CASSLGQGRVRQPQHF; CDR3nt: TGTGCCAGCAGCTTGGGACAGGGACGGGTAAGGCAGCCCCAGCATTTT; d_gene: TRBD1; j_gene: TRBJ1-5; abundance: .; v_gene: TRBV5-6
CDR3aa: CASSLQGQGYIQYF; CDR3nt: TGCGCCAGCAGCCTTCAAGGACAGGGCTACATTCAGTACTTC; d_gene: TRBD1; j_gene: TRBJ2-4; abundance: .; v_gene: TRBV5-1
CDR3aa: CASSPTQGRDYGYTF; CDR3nt: TGTGCCAGCAGCCCCACTCAGGGAAGGGACTATGGCTACACCTTC; d_gene: .; j_gene: TRBJ1-2; abundance: .; v_gene: TRBV7-9
CDR3aa: CSSSLAYGDTEAFF; CDR3nt: TGTTCCAGCAGCTTAGCGTACGGGGACACTGAAGCTTTCTTT; d_gene: .; j_gene: TRBJ1-1; abundance: .; v_gene: TRBV7-9
CDR3aa: CASRPLNPRGAFF; CDR3nt: TGTGCCAGCAGACCACTAAACCCTCGGGGAGCTTTCTTT; d_gene: .; j_gene: TRBJ1-1; abundance: few; v_gene: TRBV28
CDR3aa: CASSQESAPGSSYEQYF; CDR3nt: TGCGCCAGCAGCCAAGAATCCGCGCCAGGGTCCTCCTACGAGCAGTACTTC; d_gene: .; j_gene: TRBJ2-7; abundance: .; v_gene: TRBV4-3
CDR3aa: CASSYSDTEAFF; CDR3nt: TGTGCCAGCAGTTATTCGGACACTGAAGCTTTCTTT; d_gene: .; j_gene: TRBJ1-1; abundance: .; v_gene: TRBV6-5
CDR3aa: CATRQDYSETQYF; CDR3nt: TGTGCCACCAGACAAGACTATTCGGAGACCCAGTACTTC; d_gene: .; j_gene: TRBJ2-5; abundance: .; v_gene: TRBV15